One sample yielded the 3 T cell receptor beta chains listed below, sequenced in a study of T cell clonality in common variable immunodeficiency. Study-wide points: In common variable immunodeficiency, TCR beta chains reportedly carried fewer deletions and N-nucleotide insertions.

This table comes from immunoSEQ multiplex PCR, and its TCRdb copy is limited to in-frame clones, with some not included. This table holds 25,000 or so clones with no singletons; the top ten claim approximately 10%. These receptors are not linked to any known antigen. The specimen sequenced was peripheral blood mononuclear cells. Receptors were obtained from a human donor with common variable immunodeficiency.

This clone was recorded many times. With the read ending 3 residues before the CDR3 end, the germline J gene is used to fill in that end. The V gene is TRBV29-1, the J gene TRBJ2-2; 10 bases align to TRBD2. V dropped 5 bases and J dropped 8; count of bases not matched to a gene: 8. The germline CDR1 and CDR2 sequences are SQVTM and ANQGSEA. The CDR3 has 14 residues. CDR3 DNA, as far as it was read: TGCAGCGTTAAGCGGGAGGGCCTTGGAGGGGAG. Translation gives CSVKREGLGGE. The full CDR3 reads CSVKREGLGGELFF.

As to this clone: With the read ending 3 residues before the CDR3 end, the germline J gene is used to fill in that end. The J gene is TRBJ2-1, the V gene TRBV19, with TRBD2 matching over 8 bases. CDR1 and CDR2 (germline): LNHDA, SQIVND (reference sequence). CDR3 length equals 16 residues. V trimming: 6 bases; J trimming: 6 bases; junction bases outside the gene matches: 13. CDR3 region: CASSPPPAGDGNEQFF. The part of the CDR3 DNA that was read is TGTGCCAGTAGCCCCCCCCCAGCGGGAGATGGCAATGAG.

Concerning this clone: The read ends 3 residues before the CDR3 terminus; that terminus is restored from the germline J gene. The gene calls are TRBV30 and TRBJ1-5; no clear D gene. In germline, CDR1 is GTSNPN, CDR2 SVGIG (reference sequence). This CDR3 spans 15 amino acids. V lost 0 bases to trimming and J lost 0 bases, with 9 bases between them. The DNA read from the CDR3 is TGTGCCTGGAGTGTTTTAGGGTCTAGCAATCAGCCC. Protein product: CAWSVLGSSNQP. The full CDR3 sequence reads CAWSVLGSSNQPQHF.